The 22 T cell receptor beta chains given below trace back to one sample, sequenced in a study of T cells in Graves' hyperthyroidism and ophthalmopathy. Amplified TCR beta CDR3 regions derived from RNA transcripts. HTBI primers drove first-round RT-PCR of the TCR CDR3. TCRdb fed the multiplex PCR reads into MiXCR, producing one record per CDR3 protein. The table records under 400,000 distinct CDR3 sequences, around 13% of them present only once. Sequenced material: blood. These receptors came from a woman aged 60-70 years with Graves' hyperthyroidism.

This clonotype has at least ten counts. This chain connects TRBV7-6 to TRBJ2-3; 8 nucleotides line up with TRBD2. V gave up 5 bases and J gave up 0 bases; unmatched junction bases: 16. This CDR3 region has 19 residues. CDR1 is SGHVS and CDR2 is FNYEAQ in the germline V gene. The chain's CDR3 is CASSLLPFISGKSTDTQYF. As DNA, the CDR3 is TGTGCCAGCAGCCTCCTGCCCTTCATTAGCGGGAAGAGCACAGATACGCAGTATTTT.

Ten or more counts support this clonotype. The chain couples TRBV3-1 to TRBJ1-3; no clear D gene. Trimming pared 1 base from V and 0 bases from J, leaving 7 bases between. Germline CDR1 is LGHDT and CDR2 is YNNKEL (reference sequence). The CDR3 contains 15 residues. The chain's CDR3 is CASSQARSSGNTIYF. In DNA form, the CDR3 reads TGTGCCAGCAGCCAAGCCCGAAGCTCTGGAAACACCATATATTTT.

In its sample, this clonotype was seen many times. The CDR3 reads CAWRPDLGEQFF. CDR3 nucleotide sequence: TGTGCCTGGCGCCCCGACCTCGGTGAGCAGTTCTTC. The chain links TRBV30 to TRBJ2-1; D is uncertain. CDR3 length equals 12 residues. With 5 bases removed from V and 9 bases from J, the gap between germline ends came to 14 bases. Germline V CDR1 and CDR2: GTSNPN, SVGIG (reference sequence).

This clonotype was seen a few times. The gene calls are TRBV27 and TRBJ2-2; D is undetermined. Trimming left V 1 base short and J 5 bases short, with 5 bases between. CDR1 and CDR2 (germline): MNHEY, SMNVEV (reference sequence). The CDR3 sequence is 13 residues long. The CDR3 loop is CASSLLRTGELFF. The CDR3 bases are TGTGCCAGCAGTTTATTGAGGACCGGGGAGCTGTTTTTT.

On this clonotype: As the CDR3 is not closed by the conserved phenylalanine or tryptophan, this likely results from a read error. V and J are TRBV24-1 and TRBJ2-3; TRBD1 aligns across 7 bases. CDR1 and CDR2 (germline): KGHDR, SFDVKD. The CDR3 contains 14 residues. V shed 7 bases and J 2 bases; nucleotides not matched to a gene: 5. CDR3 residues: CATSKTGITDTQYL. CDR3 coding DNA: TGTGCCACCAGCAAGACAGGGATCACAGATACGCAGTATTTA.

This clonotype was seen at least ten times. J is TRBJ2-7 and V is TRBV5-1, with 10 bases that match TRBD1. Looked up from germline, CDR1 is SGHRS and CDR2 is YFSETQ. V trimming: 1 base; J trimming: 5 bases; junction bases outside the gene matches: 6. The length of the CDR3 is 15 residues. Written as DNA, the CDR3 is TGCGCCAGCAGCTTGACGGTGACAGGGGGCGACGAGCAGTACTTC. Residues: CASSLTVTGGDEQYF.

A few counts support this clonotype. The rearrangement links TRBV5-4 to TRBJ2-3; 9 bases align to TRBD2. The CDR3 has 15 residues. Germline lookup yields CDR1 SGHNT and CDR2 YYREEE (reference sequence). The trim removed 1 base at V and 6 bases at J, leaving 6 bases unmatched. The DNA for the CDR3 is TGTGCCAGCAGCTTGCGCAGCGGGAGGCCCGATACGCAGTATTTT. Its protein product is CASSLRSGRPDTQYF.

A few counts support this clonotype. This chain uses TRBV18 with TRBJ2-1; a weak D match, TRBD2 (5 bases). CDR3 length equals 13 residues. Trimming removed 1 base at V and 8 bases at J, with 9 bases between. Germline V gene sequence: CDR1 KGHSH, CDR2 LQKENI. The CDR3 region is CASSPQRVDEQFF. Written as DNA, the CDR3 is TGTGCCAGCTCACCACAGAGGGTTGATGAGCAGTTCTTC.

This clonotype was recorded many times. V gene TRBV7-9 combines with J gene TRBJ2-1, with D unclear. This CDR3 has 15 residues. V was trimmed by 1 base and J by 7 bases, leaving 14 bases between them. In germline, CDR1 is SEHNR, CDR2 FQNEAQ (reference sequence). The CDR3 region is CASSLGASGTNEQFF. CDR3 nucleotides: TGTGCCAGCAGCTTAGGAGCGTCTGGAACGAATGAGCAGTTCTTC. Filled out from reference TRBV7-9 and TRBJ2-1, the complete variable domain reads DTGVSQNPRHKITKRGQNVTFRCDPISEHNRLYWYRQTLGQGPEFLTYFQNEAQLEKSRLLSDRFSAERPKGSFSTLEIQRTEQGDSAMYLCASSLGASGTNEQFFGPGTRLTVL.

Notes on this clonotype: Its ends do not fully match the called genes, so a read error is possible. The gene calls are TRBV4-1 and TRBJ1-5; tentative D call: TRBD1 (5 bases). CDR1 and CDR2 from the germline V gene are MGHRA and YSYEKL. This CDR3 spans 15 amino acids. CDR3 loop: CASRPQVTSSQPQHF. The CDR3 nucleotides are TGTGCCAGCCGCCCACAGGTTACTTCTAGTCAGCCCCAGCATTTT.

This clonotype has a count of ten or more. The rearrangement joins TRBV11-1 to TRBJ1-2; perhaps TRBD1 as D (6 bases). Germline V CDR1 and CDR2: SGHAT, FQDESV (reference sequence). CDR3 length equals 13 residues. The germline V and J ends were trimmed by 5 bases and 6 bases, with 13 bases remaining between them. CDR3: CASSPAGAHGYTF. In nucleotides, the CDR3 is TGTGCCAGCAGCCCGGCGGGGGCCCATGGCTACACCTTC.

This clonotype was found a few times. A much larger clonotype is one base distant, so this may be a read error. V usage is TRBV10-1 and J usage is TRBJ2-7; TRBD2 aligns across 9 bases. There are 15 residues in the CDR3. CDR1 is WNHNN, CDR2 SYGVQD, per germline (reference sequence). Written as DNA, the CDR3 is TGCGCCAGCAGTGACCGAGCGGGAGGCATCTACGGGCAGTACTTC. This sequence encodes CASSDRAGGIYGQYF.

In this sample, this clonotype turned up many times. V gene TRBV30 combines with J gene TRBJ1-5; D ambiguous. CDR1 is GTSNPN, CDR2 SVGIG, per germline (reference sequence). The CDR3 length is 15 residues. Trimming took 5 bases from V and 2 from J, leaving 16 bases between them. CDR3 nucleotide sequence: TGTGCCTGGGGCGCCGGATTGGCAGGCAATCAGCCCCAGCATTTT. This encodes CAWGAGLAGNQPQHF.

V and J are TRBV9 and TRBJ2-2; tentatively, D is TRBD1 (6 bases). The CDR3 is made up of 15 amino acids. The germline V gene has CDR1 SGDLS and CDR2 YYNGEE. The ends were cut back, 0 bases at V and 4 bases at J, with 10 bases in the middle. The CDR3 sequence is CASSVEQGVTGELFF. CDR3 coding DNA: TGTGCCAGCAGCGTAGAACAGGGAGTCACCGGGGAGCTGTTTTTT. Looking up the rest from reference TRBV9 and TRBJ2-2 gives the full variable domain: DSGVTQTPKHLITATGQRVTLRCSPRSGDLSVYWYQQSLDQGLQFLIQYYNGEERAKGNILERFSAQQFPDLHSELNLSSLELGDSALYFCASSVEQGVTGELFFGEGSRLTVL.

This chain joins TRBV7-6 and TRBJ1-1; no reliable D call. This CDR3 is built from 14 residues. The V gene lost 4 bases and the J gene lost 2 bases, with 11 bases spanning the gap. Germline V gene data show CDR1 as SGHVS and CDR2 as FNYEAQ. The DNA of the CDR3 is TGTGCCAGCAGCTCAGGAACTCCTAACACTGAAGCTTTCTTT. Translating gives CASSSGTPNTEAFF.

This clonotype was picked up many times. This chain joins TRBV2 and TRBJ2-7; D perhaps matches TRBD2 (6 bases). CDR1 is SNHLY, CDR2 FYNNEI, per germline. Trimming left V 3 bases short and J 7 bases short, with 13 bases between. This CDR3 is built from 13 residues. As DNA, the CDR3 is TGTGCCAGCAGTGAGGAGGGATCGGGGGAGCAGTACTTC. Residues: CASSEEGSGEQYF.

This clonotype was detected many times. CDR3 amino acids: CATMGFGGQFGYTF. The DNA of the CDR3 is TGTGCCACCATGGGGTTTGGGGGTCAATTCGGCTACACCTTC. V is TRBV2 and J is TRBJ1-2, with a weak D call TRBD1 (5 bases). V was clipped by 10 bases and J by 8 bases, with 23 bases between them. This CDR3 contains 14 residues. Germline CDR1 SNHLY, CDR2 FYNNEI.

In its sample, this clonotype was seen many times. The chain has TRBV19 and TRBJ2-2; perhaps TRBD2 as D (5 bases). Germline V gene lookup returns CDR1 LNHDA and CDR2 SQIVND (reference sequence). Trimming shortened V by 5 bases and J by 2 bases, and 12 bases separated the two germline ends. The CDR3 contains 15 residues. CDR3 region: CASSSGLANTGELFF. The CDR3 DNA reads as TGTGCCAGTAGTTCCGGCCTAGCAAACACCGGGGAGCTGTTTTTT.

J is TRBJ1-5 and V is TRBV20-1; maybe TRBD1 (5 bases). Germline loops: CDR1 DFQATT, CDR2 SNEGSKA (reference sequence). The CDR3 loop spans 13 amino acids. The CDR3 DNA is TGCAGCTCTACGGGGCAGGGTGATCAGCCCCAGCATTTT. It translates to CSSTGQGDQPQHF.

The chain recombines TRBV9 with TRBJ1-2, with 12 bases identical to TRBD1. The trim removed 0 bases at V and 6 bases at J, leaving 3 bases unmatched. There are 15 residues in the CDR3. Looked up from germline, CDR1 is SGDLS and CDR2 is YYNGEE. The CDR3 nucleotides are TGTGCCAGCAGCGTAGGGGACAGGGGGCGGGATGGCTACACCTTC. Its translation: CASSVGDRGRDGYTF.

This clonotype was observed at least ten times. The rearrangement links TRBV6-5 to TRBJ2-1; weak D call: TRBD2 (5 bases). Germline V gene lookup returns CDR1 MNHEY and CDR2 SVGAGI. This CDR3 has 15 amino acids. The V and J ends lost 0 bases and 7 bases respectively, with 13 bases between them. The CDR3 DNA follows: TGTGCCAGCAGTTACTCGTTGCGGAGAGGGAATGAGCAGTTCTTC. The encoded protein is CASSYSLRRGNEQFF.

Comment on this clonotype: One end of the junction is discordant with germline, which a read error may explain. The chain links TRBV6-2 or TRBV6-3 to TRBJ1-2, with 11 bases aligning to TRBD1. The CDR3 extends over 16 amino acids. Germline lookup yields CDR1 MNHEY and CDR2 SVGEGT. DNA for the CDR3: TGTGCCATCAGTGGGGCGCCGGGACAGGGGGTCTTTGGCTACACCTTC. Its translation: CAISGAPGQGVFGYTF.